This entry features one TCR beta chain sequence. Its cognate antigen has yet to be identified. Base qualities are not provided; no much larger clone lies one nucleotide away. The data stem from a study of blood T cell repertoires in COVID-19 (TCRdb year 2020). Notes on the research overall: The collaborator samples originated in the United States, Italy and Spain and spanned the acute and convalescent phases of COVID-19. Subjects who had been exposed to COVID-19, were actively infected with it, or had recovered from it provided the deeply sampled blood TCRbeta repertoires that made up the dataset. The material from the prospective study consisted of cDNA or gDNA derived from T cells, B-cell-depleted T cells, or PBMCs. Samples came from the ongoing ImmuneRACE study (first 160 participants) plus 1,254 subjects from 6 global collaborators. A de-identified subject ID, COVID-19 status, age in years and sex were almost always included in the sample metadata. The repertoires were made available in a free public database intended to serve as a resource for research on the immune response to SARS-CoV-2. Where HLA class I and class II types were available, the types were taken from metadata supplied by the sample provider, not from assay-based typing. General findings and caveats noted by the study authors: Clinical and demographic metadata were provided uncurated, with the amount varying by source and participant.

In Seattle, one collaborating source enrolled patients while the infection was active and tracked those patients longitudinally over the course of disease. Collaborating institutions collected whole blood in K2EDTA tubes following their own protocols. For TCRbeta analysis, collaborator samples were shipped as frozen whole blood, as isolated PBMCs, or as DNA extracted from either sample type. TCRbeta CDR3 regions were amplified from genomic DNA by means of the immunoSEQ Assay, a bias-controlled multiplex PCR. The study's processing was this. Within the assay, amplification of reference gene primers was used to estimate how many nucleated cells each sample contained. To quantify the absolute abundance of each unique TCRbeta CDR3 rearrangement, sequence reads were collapsed and filtered. Productive Simpson clonality was computed per sample as the square root of Simpson's diversity index over productive rearrangements. TCRdb mirrors the immuneACCESS table, restricted to in-frame sequences. Some clones are absent from its copies; in checked studies, under half trace to an unresolved V gene, and the reason for the others is unknown. V and J calls and clone size come straight from that table; D and trimming were deduced from the DNA. Present in this sample are around 290,000 clones, 65% to 90% of which were seen just once. The top ten clonotypes cover roughly 14% of the sample.

The CDR3 numbers 14 residues from cysteine through phenylalanine. The read is trimmed to its CDR3 DNA, 42 bases read in frame from base 1. From the germline V gene (reference sequence), CDR1 is LNHNV and CDR2 is YYDKDF. V is pared back by 5 bases and J by 4 bases, with 13 bases lying between the germline termini. Sample: peripheral blood. This sequence uses TRBV15 and TRBJ2-3; confidence is insufficient to name the D gene. The TCR sequence derives from an older woman with COVID-19, enrolled during active disease. DNA sequence: TGTGCCACCAGCCAGAATCTCCCACCAGATACGCAGTATTTT. It is translated as CATSQNLPPDTQYF.